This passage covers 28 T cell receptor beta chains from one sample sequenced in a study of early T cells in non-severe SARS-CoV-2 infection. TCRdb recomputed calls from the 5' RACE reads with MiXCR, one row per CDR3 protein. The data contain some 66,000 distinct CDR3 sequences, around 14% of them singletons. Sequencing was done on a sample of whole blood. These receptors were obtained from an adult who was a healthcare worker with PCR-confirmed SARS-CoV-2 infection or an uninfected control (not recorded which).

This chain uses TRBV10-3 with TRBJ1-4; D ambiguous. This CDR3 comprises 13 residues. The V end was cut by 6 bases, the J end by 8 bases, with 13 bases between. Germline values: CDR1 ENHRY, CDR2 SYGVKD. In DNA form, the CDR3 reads TGTGCCATCAGAAATAAGGGAGGGGAAAAACTGTTTTTT. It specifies CAIRNKGGEKLFF.

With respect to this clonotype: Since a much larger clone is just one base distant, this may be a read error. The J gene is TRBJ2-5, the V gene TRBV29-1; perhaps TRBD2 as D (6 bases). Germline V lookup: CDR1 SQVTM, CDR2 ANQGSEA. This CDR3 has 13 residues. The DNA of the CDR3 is TGCGGCGTTGAAGGCGGGGAGGACGTGGCCCAGTACTTC. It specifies CGVEGGEDVAQYF.

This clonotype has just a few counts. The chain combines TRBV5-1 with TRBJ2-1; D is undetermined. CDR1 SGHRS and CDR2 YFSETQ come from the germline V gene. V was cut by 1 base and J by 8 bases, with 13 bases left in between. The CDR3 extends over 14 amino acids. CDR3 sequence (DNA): TGCGCCAGCAGCTTGTCGCAAAAGGGCGATGAGCAGTTCTTC. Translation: CASSLSQKGDEQFF.

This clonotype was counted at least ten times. CDR3 protein: CASSKVVTGTDGLVTQYF. The CDR3, as DNA: TGTGCCAGCAGCAAGGTAGTAACCGGGACGGACGGTTTGGTGACCCAGTACTTC. The chain is built from TRBV21-1 and TRBJ2-5; the DNA was not compared with TRBD1, the D call given in the table. TRBV21-1 is a listed pseudogene. The CDR3 totals 18 residues.

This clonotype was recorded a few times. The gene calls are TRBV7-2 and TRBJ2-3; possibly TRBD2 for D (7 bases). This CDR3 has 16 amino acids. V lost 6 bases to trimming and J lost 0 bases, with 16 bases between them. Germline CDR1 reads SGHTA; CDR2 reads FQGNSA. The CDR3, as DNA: TGTGCCAGCAGGGAAGGAGGGAGGGGGAGCACAGATACGCAGTATTTT. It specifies CASREGGRGSTDTQYF.

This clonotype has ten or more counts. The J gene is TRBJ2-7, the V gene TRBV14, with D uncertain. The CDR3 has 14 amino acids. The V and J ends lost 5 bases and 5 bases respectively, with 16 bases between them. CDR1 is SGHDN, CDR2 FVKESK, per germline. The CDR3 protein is CASSDLSQRHEQYF. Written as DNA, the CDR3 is TGTGCCAGCAGCGATCTATCACAGCGCCACGAGCAGTACTTC.

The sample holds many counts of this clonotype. This chain's CDR3 is CASSLLSVNTEAFF. The CDR3 DNA sequence: TGTGCCAGCAGCTTATTGTCAGTGAACACTGAAGCTTTCTTT. This chain connects TRBV7-8 to TRBJ1-1, with D uncertain. The length of the CDR3 is 14 residues. Per the germline V gene, CDR1 is SGHVS and CDR2 is FQNEAQ. Trimming left V 2 bases short and J 0 bases short, with 7 bases between.

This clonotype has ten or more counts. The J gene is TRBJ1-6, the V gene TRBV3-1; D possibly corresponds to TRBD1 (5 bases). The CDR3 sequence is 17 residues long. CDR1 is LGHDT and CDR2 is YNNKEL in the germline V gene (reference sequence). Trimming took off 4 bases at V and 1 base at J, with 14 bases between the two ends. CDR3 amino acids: CASSPPRVASYNSPLHF. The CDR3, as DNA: TGTGCCAGCAGCCCCCCCAGGGTGGCTTCCTATAATTCACCCCTCCACTTT.

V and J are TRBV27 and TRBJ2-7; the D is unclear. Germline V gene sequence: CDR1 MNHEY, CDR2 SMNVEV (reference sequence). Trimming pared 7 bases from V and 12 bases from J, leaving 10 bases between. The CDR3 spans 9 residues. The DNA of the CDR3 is TGTGCCAGCAATCTAGGGTGGTACTTC. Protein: CASNLGWYF.

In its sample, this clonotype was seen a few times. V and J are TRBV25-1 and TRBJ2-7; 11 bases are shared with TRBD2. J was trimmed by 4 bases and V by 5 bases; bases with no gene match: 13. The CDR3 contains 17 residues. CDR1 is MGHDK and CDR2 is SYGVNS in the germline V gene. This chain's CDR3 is CASSLPIGTSGVYEQYF. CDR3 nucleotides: TGTGCCAGCAGTCTGCCAATCGGGACTAGCGGAGTATACGAGCAGTACTTC.

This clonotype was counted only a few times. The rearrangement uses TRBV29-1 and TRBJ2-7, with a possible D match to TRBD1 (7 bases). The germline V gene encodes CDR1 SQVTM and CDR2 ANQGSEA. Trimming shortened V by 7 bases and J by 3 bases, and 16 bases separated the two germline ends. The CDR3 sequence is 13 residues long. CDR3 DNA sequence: TGCAGCGCCGCGGGACAGAGCATCTACGAGCAGTACTTC. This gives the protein CSAAGQSIYEQYF.

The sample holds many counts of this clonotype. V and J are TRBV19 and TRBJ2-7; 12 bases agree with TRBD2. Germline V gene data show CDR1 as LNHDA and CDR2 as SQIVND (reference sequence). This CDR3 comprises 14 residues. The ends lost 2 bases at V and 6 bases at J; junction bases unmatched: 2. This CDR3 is CASSITSGRSEQYF. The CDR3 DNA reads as TGTGCCAGTAGTATAACTAGCGGGAGGTCCGAGCAGTACTTC.

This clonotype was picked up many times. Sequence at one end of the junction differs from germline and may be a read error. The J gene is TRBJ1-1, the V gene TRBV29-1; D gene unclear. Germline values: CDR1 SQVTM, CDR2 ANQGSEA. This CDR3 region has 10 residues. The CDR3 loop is CSGEGTEAFF. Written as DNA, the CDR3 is TGCAGCGGTGAAGGCACTGAAGCTTTCTTT.

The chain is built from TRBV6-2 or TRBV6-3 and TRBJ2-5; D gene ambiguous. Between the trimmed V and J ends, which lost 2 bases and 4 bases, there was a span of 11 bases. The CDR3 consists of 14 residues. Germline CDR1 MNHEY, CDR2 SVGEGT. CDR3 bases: TGTGCCAGCAGTTACCGCGGCGGAACAGAGACCCAGTACTTC. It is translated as CASSYRGGTETQYF.

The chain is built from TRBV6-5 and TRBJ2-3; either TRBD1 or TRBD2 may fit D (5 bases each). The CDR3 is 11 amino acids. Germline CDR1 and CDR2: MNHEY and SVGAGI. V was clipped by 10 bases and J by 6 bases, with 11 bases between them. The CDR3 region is CATRGVDTQYF. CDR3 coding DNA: TGTGCCACCCGAGGGGTGGATACGCAGTATTTT.

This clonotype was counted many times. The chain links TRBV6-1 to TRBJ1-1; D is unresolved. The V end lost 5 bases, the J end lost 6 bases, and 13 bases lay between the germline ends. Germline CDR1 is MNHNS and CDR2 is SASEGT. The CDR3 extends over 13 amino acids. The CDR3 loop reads CASSKRNTPEAFF. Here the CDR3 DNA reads TGTGCCAGCAGTAAAAGAAACACCCCTGAAGCTTTCTTT.

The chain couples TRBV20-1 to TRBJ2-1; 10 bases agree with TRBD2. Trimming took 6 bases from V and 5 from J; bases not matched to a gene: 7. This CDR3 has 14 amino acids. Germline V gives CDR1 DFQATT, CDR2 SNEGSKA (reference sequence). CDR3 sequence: CSARPSGGDNEQFF. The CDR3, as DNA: TGCAGTGCCCGACCGAGCGGGGGGGACAATGAGCAGTTCTTC.

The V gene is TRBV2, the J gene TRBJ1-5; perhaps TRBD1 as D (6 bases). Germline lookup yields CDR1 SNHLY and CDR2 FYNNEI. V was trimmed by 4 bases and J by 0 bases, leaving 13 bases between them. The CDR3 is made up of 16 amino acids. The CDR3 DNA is TGTGCCAGCAGTGGTGACAGGATGGGTAGCAATCAGCCCCAGCATTTT. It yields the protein CASSGDRMGSNQPQHF. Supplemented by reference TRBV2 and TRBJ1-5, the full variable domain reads EPEVTQTPSHQVTQMGQEVILRCVPISNHLYFYWYRQILGQKVEFLVSFYNNEISEKSEIFDDQFSVERPDGSNFTLKIRSTKLEDSAMYFCASSGDRMGSNQPQHFGDGTRLSIL.

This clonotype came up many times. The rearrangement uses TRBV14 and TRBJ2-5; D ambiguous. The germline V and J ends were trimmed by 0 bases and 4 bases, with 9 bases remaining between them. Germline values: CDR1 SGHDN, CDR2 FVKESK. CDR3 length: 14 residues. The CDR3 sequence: CASSQDLGLETQYF. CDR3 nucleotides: TGTGCCAGCAGCCAAGATCTTGGGCTAGAGACCCAGTACTTC.

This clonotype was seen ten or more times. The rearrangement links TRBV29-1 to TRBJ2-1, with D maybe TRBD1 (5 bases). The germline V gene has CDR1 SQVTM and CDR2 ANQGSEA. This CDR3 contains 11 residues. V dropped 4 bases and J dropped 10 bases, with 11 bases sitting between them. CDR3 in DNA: TGCAGCGTTGGGAAGGGGCTGGAGCAGTTCTTC. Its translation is CSVGKGLEQFF.

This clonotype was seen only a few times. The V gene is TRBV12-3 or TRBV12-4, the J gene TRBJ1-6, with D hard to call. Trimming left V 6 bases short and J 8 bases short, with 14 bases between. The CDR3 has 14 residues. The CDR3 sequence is CASRLSIRDSPLHF. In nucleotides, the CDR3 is TGTGCCAGCAGACTCTCCATAAGGGATTCACCCCTCCACTTT.

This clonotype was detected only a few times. CDR3 bases: TGTGCCAGCAGCCCACGGACAGGGTCGAACACCGGGGAGCTGTTTTTT. As protein: CASSPRTGSNTGELFF. The chain joins TRBV5-4 to TRBJ2-2; 8 bases agree with TRBD1. The junction had 5 bases not matched to a gene; V was cut back by 4 bases and J by 0 bases. The germline CDR1 and CDR2 sequences are SGHNT and YYREEE (reference sequence). The CDR3 contains 16 residues.

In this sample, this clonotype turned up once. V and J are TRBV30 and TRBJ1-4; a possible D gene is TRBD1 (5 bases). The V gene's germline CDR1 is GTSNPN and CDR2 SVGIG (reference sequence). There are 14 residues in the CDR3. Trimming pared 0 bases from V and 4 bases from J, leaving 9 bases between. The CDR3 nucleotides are TGTGCCTGGAGTGTAATAGGGGTTAATGAAAAACTGTTTTTT. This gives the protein CAWSVIGVNEKLFF.

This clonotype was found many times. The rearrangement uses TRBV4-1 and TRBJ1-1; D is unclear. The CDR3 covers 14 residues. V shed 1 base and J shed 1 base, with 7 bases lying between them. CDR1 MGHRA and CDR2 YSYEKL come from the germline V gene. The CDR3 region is CASSQAERNTEAFF. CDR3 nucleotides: TGCGCCAGCAGCCAAGCGGAGAGGAACACTGAAGCTTTCTTT.

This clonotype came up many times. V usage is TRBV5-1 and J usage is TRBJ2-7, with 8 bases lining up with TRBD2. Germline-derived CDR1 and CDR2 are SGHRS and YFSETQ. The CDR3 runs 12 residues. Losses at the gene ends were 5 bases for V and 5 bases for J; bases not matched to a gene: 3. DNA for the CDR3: TGCGCCAGCAGAGATAGCGGGAACGAGCAGTACTTC. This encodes CASRDSGNEQYF.

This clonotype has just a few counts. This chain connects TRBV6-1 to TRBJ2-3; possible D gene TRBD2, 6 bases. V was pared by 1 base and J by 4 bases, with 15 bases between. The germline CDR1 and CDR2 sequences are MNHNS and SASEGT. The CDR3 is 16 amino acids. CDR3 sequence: CASSEEAGTGADTQYF. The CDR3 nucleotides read TGTGCCAGCAGTGAAGAGGCGGGGACGGGGGCAGATACGCAGTATTTT.

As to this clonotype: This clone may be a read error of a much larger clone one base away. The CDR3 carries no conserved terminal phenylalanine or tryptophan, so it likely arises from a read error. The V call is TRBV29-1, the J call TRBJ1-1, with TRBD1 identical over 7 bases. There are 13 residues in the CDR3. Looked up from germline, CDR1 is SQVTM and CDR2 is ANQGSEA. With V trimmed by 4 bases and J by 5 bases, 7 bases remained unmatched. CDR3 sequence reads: CSVVPPGGTEAFL. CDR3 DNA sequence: TGCAGCGTTGTTCCGCCAGGGGGGACTGAAGCTTTCTTA.

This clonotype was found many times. The CDR3 sequence: CASSRGGAATEAFF. The CDR3 region has the DNA TGTGCCAGCAGCCGAGGAGGCGCGGCCACTGAAGCTTTCTTT. The J gene is TRBJ1-1, the V gene TRBV4-2; D is ambiguous. Germline V gene lookup returns CDR1 LGHNA and CDR2 YNFKEQ. V was shortened by 4 bases and J by 4 bases, with 13 bases between the two germline ends. The CDR3 is 14 residues long.